The rows below give T cell receptor beta chains drawn from one sample of a study of blood T cell repertoires in COVID-19. TCRdb keeps only in-frame clones here, not all; method: immunoSEQ multiplex PCR. The sample yields roughly 69,000 clones, roughly 85% seen once. What was sequenced was peripheral blood. Receptors were obtained from a human donor in a cohort sampled during active COVID-19. CDR3s include the opening cysteine and the closing phenylalanine or tryptophan. D genes are given only for firm matches. Clone size, where shown, is once, few, many, or a class for clones that have expanded.

clone size	J gene	D gene	V gene	CDR3 DNA	CDR3 protein
NA	TRBJ2-2	NA	TRBV5-5	TGTGCCAGCAGCTACACGAACACCGGGGAGCTGTTTTTT	CASSYTNTGELFF
few	TRBJ2-3	NA	TRBV19	TGTGCCAGTAGCCCACAGTTTTTGGTCACAGATACGCAGTATTTT	CASSPQFLVTDTQYF
NA	TRBJ2-1	TRBD2	TRBV10-1	TGCGCCAGCAGTGACCCCTTAGCGGGAGGGGACAATGAGCAGTTCTTC	CASSDPLAGGDNEQFF
few	TRBJ1-2	NA	TRBV5-4	TGTGCCAGCAGCTTGCGGGGAAGCTATGGCTACACCTTC	CASSLRGSYGYTF
once	TRBJ2-1	NA	TRBV19	TGTGCCAGTGGTAGGGGGACACACTCCTACAATGAGCAGTTCTTC	CASGRGTHSYNEQFF
NA	TRBJ1-2	TRBD1	TRBV28	TGTGCCAGCAGCCCCCTGGGACAGACGAACTATGGCTACACCTTC	CASSPLGQTNYGYTF
NA	TRBJ1-1	NA	TRBV5-4	TGTGCCAGCAGCTTACGTCAGGGGATGAACACTGAAGCTTTCTTT	CASSLRQGMNTEAFF
NA	TRBJ1-3	NA	TRBV6-5	TGTGCCAGCAACCCCCTCCTGGAGGCCGGAAACACCATATATTTT	CASNPLLEAGNTIYF
NA	TRBJ2-2	TRBD1	TRBV4-2	TGTGCCAGCAGGGGGCCCGGGACAGGACACACCGGGGAGCTGTTTTTT	CASRGPGTGHTGELFF
NA	TRBJ2-1	TRBD1	TRBV18	TGTGCCAGCTCACGAAACGGACAGGGGGCGCGTGAGCAGTTCTTC	CASSRNGQGAREQFF
NA	TRBJ1-5	NA	TRBV19	TGTGCCAGTAACCCCCTGGGGGGGGTACCCCTTTTT	CASNPLGGVPLF
NA	TRBJ2-1	NA	TRBV5-1	TGCGCCAGCAGGGGCCAGGGAAGGGATTACAATGAGCAGTTCTTC	CASRGQGRDYNEQFF
NA	TRBJ2-3	NA	TRBV5-1	TGCGCCAGCAGCTTCAGCGGTCGATCAGATACGCAGTATTTT	CASSFSGRSDTQYF
many	TRBJ2-7	NA	TRBV5-4	TGTGCCAGCAGCTTGGATGGCAGGGGTTATTACGAGCAGTACTTC	CASSLDGRGYYEQYF
NA	TRBJ1-5	NA	TRBV4-1	TGCGCCAGCAGCCAAGTGTACAGGCCCGAGAGGCCCCAGCATTTT	CASSQVYRPERPQHF
NA	TRBJ1-2	NA	TRBV11-2	TGTGCCAGCAGCTTAGTTACTAACTATGGCTACACCTTC	CASSLVTNYGYTF
NA	TRBJ2-7	TRBD1	TRBV6-5	TGTGCCAGCAGTCCGGGACAGGGGGTTTACGAGCAGTACTTC	CASSPGQGVYEQYF
NA	TRBJ2-5	NA	TRBV11-2	TGTGCCAGCAGCCTAGGACAAGAAGAGACCCAGTACTTC	CASSLGQEETQYF
once	TRBJ2-7	TRBD2	TRBV7-2	TGTGCCAGCGGGGTCCGGACTAGCGGGAGTTACGAGCAGTACTTC	CASGVRTSGSYEQYF